This T cell receptor beta chain appears in the sequencing data of a study of cytomegalovirus exposure and HLA in healthy donors. Study context: Roughly 179 million T cells yielded roughly 100 million unique TCR beta sequences, as an earlier analysis found.

The primer mix had 60 Vbeta and 13 Jbeta primers. Libraries were prepared by immunoSEQ multiplex PCR; TCRdb keeps only in-frame clonotypes and omits some of them. The sample includes 25,000 to 35,000 clones, 44% of them seen just once. Turning to this clone: What it binds is not known.

The CDR3 has 14 amino acids. Trimming left V 5 bases short and J 2 bases short, with 12 bases between. The germline V gene has CDR1 LNHDA and CDR2 SQIVND (reference sequence). General study results and limits: Prior analysis indicated that the majority of TCR beta V segments exhibited productivity approximately 87% or approximately 30% of the time.

This chain joins TRBV19 and TRBJ2-5; D is unresolved. The sample was PBMCs. The TCR sequence derives from a woman aged 50 to 65 in good health and CMV-seronegative. The CDR3 spells CASSVGLRQETQYF. The CDR3 DNA reads TGTGCCAGTAGTGTCGGGTTGAGGCAAGAGACCCAGTACTTC. Full variable domain (rest looked up from reference TRBV19 and TRBJ2-5): DGGITQSPKYLFRKEGQNVTLSCEQNLNHDAMYWYRQDPGQGLRLIYYSQIVNDFQKGDIAEGYSVSREKKESFPLTVTSAQKNPTAFYLCASSVGLRQETQYFGPGTRLLVL.